This passage covers 2 T cell receptor beta chains from one sample sequenced in a study of CD8 T cells in ankylosing spondylitis. A single record per CDR3 protein comes from TCRdb applying MiXCR to the 5' RACE reads. In the table there are 270,000 or so distinct CDR3 sequences, 18% of which are singletons. Sequenced: blood, either unsorted or a sorted T cell fraction (not recorded which). Every receptor here comes from a male donor with ankylosing spondylitis or in good health (not recorded which).

This clonotype was found a few times. The chain links TRBV5-1 to TRBJ1-1; D is unresolved. V lost 3 bases and J lost 1, with 10 bases in between. Germline CDR1 and CDR2: SGHRS and YFSETQ. The CDR3 has 14 residues. CDR3 amino acids: CASSWTGGNTEAFF. CDR3 coding DNA: TGCGCCAGCAGCTGGACGGGAGGGAACACTGAAGCTTTCTTT.

The genes are TRBV27 and TRBJ2-7; maybe TRBD1 (5 bases). Germline lookup yields CDR1 MNHEY and CDR2 SMNVEV (reference sequence). With 3 bases removed from V and 4 bases from J, the gap between germline ends came to 13 bases. The CDR3 totals 14 residues. CDR3 DNA: TGTGCCAGCAGTTTGGACACCGGTGGGTACGAGCAGTACTTC. It specifies CASSLDTGGYEQYF.